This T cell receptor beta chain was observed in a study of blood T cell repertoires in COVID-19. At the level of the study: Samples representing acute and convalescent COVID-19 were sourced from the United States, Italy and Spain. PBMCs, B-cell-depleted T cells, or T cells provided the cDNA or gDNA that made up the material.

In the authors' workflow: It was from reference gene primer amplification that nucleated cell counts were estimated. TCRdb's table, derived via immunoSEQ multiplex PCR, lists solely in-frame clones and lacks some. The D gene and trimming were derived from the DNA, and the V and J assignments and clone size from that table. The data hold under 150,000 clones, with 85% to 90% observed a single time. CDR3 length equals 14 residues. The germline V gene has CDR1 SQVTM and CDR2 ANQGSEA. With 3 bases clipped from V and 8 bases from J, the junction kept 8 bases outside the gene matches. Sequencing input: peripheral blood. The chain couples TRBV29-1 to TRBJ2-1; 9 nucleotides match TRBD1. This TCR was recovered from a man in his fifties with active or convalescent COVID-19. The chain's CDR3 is CSVEGGTGIDEQFF. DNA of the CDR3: TGCAGCGTTGAGGGGGGGACAGGGATAGATGAGCAGTTCTTC.